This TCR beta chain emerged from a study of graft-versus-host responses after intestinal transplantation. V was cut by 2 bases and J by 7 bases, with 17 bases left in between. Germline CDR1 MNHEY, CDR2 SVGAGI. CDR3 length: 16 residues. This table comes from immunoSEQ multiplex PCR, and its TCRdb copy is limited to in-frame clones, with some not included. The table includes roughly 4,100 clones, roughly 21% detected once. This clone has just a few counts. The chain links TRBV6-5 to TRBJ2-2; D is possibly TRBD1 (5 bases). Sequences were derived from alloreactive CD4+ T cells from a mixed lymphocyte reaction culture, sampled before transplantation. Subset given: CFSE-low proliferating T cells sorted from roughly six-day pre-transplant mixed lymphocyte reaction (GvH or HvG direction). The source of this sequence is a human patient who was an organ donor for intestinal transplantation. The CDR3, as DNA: TGTGCCAGCAGTTACGGTCGGACAACGTTGATCGGGGAGCTGTTTTTT. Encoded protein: CASSYGRTTLIGELFF.